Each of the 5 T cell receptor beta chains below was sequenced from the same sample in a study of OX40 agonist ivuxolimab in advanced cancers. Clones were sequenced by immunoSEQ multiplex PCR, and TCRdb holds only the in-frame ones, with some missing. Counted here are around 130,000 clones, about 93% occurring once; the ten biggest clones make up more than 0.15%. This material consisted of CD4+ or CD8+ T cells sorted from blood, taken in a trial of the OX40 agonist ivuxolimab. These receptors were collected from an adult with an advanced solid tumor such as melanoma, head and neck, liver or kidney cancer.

CDR3 protein: CASSPPGGDQPQHF. Here the CDR3 DNA reads TGTGCCAGCTCACCACCCGGCGGGGATCAGCCCCAGCATTTT. This chain uses TRBV18 with TRBJ1-5; no firm D call. Germline assignment: CDR1 KGHSH and CDR2 LQKENI. V was pared by 0 bases and J by 5 bases, with 8 bases between. The CDR3 consists of 14 residues.

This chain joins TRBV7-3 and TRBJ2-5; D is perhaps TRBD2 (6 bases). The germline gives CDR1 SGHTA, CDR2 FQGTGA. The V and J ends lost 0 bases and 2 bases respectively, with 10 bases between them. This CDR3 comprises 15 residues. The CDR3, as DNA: TGTGCCAGCAGCTTAACGGGGGGACCACAAGAGACCCAGTACTTC. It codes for CASSLTGGPQETQYF.

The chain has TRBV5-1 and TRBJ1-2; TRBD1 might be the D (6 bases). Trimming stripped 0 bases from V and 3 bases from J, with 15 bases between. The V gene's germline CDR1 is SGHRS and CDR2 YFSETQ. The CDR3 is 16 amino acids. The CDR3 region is CASSLGAGAVDYGYTF. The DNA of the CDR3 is TGCGCCAGCAGCTTGGGCGCGGGGGCGGTGGACTATGGCTACACCTTC. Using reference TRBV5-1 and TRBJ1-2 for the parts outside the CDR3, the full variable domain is KAGVTQTPRYLIKTRGQQVTLSCSPISGHRSVSWYQQTPGQGLQFLFEYFSETQRNKGNFPGRFSGRQFSNSRSEMNVSTLELGDSALYLCASSLGAGAVDYGYTFGSGTRLTVV.

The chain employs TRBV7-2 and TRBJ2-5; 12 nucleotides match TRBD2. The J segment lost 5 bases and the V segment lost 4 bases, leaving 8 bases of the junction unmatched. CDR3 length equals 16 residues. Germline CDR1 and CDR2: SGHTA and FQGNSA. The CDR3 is CASSSRLAGEAETQYF. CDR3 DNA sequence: TGTGCCAGCAGCTCCCGACTAGCGGGAGAGGCGGAGACCCAGTACTTC.

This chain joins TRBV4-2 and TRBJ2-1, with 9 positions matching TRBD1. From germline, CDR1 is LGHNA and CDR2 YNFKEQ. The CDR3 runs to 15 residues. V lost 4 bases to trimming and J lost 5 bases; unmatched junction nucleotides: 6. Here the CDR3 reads CASSRTGQGNNEQFF. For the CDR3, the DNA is TGTGCCAGCAGCCGTACCGGACAGGGGAACAATGAGCAGTTCTTC.